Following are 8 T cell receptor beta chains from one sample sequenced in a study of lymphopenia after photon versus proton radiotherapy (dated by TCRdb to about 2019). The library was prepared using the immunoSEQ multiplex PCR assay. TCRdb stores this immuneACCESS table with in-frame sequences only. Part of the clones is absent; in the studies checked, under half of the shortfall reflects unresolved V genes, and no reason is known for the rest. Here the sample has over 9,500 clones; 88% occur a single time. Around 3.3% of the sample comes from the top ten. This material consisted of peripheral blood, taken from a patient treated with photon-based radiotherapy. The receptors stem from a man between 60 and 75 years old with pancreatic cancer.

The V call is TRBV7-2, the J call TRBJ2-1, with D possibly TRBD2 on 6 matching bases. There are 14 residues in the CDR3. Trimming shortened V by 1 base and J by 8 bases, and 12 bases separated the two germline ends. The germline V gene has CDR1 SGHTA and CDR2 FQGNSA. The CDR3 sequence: CASSLGLGFYEQFF. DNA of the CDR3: TGTGCCAGCAGCTTAGGACTAGGGTTCTATGAGCAGTTCTTC.

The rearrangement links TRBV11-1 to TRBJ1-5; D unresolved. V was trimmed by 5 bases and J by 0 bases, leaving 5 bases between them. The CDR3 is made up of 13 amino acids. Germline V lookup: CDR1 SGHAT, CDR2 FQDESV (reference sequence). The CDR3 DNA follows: TGTGCCAGCAGCCTACATAGCAATCAGCCCCAGCATTTT. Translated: CASSLHSNQPQHF. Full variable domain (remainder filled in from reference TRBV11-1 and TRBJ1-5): EAEVAQSPRYKITEKSQAVAFWCDPISGHATLYWYRQILGQGPELLVQFQDESVVDDSQLPKDRFSAERLKGVDSTLKIQPAELGDSAMYLCASSLHSNQPQHFGDGTRLSIL.

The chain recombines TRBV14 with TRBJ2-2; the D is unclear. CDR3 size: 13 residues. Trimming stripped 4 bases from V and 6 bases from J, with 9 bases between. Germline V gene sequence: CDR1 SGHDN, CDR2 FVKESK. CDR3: CASSRSRPGELFF. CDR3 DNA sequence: TGTGCCAGCAGCCGATCGAGGCCCGGGGAGCTGTTTTTT.

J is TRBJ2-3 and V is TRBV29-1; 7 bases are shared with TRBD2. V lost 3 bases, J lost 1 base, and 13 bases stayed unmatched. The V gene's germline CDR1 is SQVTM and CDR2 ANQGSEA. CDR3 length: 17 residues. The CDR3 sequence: CSVDGLAEYPGTDTQYF. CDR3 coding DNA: TGCAGCGTTGATGGCCTAGCGGAATACCCTGGCACAGATACGCAGTATTTT.

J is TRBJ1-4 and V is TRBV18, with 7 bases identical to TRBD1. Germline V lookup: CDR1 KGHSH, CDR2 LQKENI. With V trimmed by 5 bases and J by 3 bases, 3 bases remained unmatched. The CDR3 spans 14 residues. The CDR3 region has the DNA TGTGCCAGCTCAAGGGACAGCGCTAATGAAAAACTGTTTTTT. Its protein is CASSRDSANEKLFF.

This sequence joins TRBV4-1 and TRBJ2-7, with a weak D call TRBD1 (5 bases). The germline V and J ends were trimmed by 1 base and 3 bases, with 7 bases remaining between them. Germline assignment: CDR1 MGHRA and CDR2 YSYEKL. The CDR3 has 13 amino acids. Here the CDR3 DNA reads TGCGCCAGCAGCCAAGTAAGGGGCTACGAGCAGTACTTC. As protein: CASSQVRGYEQYF.

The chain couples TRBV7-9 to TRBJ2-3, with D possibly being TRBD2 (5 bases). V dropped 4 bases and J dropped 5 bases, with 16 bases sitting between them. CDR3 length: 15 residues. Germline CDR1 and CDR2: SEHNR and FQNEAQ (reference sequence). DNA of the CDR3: TGTGCCAGCAGCTCAACTAGAGCTTCTGGAGATACGCAGTATTTT. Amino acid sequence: CASSSTRASGDTQYF.

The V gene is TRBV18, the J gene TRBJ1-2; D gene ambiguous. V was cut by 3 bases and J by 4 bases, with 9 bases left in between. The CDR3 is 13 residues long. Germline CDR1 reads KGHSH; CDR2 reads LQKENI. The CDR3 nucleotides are TGTGCCAGCTCACCTACAGATATCTATGGCTACACCTTC. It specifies CASSPTDIYGYTF. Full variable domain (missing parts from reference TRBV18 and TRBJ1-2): NAGVMQNPRHLVRRRGQEARLRCSPMKGHSHVYWYRQLPEEGLKFMVYLQKENIIDESGMPKERFSAEFPKEGPSILRIQQVVRGDSAAYFCASSPTDIYGYTFGSGTRLTVV.